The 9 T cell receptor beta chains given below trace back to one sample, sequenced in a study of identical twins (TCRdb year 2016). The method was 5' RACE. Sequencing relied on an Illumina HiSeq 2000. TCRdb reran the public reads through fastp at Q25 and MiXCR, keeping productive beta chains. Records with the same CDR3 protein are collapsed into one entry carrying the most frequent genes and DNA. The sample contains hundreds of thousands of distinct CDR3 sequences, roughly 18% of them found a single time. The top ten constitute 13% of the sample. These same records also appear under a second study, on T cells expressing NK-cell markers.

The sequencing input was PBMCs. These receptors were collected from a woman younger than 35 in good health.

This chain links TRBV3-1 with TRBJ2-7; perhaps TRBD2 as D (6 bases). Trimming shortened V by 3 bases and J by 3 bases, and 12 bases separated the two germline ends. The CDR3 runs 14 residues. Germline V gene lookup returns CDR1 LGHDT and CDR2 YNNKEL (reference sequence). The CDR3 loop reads CASSQRDGLYEQYF. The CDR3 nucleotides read TGTGCCAGCAGCCAGCGGGATGGACTCTACGAGCAGTACTTC.

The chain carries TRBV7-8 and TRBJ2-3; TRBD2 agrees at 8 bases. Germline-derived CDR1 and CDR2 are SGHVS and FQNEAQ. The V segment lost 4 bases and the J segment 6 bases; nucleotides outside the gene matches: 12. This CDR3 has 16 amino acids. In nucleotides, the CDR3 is TGTGCCAGCAGCTCCCCACTAGCGGCCGGGGGGGATACGCAGTATTTT. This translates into CASSSPLAAGGDTQYF.

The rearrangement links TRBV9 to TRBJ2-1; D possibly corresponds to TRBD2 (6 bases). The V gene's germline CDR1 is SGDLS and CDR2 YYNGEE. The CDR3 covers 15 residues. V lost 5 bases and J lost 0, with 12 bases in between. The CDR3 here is CASSYLATSYNEQFF. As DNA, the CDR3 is TGTGCCAGCAGTTATCTAGCGACCTCCTACAATGAGCAGTTCTTC.

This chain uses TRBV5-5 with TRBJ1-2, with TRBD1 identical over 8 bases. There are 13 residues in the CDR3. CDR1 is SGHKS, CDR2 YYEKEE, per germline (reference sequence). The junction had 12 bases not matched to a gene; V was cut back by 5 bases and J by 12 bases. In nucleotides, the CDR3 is TGTGCCAGCAGGGAATGGACAGGGAAAAGGAACACCTTC. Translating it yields CASREWTGKRNTF.

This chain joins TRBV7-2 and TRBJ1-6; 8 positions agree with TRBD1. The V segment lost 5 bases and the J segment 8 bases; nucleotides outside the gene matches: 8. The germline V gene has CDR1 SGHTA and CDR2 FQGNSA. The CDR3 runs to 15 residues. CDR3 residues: CASSQGQVVYSPLHF. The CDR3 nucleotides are TGTGCCAGCAGCCAGGGACAGGTTGTTTATTCACCCCTCCACTTT.

The CDR3: CASSSLGTGETQYF. The CDR3 region has the DNA TGTGCCAGCAGTTCCCTTGGGACAGGGGAGACCCAGTACTTC. The chain has TRBV27 and TRBJ2-5; 9 bases are a match to TRBD1. The germline V gene has CDR1 MNHEY and CDR2 SMNVEV (reference sequence). The junction had 5 bases not matched to a gene; V was cut back by 4 bases and J by 5 bases. The CDR3 runs to 14 residues.

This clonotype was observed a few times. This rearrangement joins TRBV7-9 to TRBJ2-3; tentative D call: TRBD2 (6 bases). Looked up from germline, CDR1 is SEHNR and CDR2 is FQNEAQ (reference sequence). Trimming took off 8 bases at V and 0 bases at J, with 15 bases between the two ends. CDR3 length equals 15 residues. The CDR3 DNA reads TGTGCCAGCGTTATACTTGGGGGGAGCACAGATACGCAGTATTTT. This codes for CASVILGGSTDTQYF.

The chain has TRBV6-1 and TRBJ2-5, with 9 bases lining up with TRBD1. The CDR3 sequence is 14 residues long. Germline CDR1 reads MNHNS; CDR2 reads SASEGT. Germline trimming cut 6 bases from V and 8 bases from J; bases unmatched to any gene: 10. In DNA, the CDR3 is TGTGCCAGCAGCCCCGGTGGGACAGGGTTAACCCAGTACTTC. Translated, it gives CASSPGGTGLTQYF.

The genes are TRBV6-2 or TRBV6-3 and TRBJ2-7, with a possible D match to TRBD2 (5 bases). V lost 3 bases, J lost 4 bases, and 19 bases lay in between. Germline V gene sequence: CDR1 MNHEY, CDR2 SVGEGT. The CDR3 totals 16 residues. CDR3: CASSYLLGRTLYEQYF. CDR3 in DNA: TGTGCCAGCAGTTATCTGCTTGGGAGAACATTGTACGAGCAGTACTTC.